This T cell receptor (beta chain) was retrieved from a study of T cells in Graves' hyperthyroidism and ophthalmopathy. Study-level findings and limits: It was a median approximately 6.9 months before onset that the model predicted ophthalmopathy.

This clonotype was recorded many times. Its antigen is undetermined. Amplification yielded TCR beta CDR3 regions, with RNA transcripts as the source. Carried out on the TCR CDR3, a first-round RT-PCR used the HTBI primer set. TCRdb itself ran the multiplex PCR reads through MiXCR, one entry per CDR3 protein. The sample includes roughly 500,000 distinct CDR3 sequences, 35% to 50% of them seen just once. CDR3 length: 13 amino acids. Germline assignment: CDR1 DFQATT and CDR2 SNEGSKA (reference sequence). V shed 2 bases and J 5 bases; nucleotides not matched to a gene: 5. The sequencing sample was made of peripheral blood or thyroid tissue (not recorded which). The clonotype originates from an adult woman with Graves' disease, either hyperthyroidism or ophthalmopathy (not recorded which). The chain joins TRBV20-1 to TRBJ2-7, with 8 bases matching TRBD2. The CDR3 coding sequence is TGCAGTGCTAGACTGGCGGGGGGCGACGAGCAGTACTTC. Its translation: CSARLAGGDEQYF.